A selection of T cell receptor beta chains follows, all from one sample in a study of T cells in localized non-small cell lung cancer. TCRdb's table, derived via immunoSEQ multiplex PCR, lists solely in-frame clones and lacks some. The table records about 61,000 clones, 85% to 90% of them present only once. Material: peripheral blood, obtained before any cancer treatment. The receptor source for this set is a man between 40 and 70 years old with stage I squamous cell lung carcinoma. CDR3s include the opening cysteine and the closing phenylalanine or tryptophan. The order of the fields is D gene, V gene, J gene, clone size, CDR3 DNA, CDR3 protein. The D gene is left open where the match is weak. The size field is filled for only some rows; it gives once, few, many or a size class.

.,TRBV10-3,TRBJ2-7,.,TGTGCCATCAGTGAGTTACAAGGGGTCTACGAGCAGTACTTC,CAISELQGVYEQYF
.,TRBV5-6,TRBJ2-6,.,TGTGCCAGCAGCTTAATCTCTGGGGCCAACGTCCTGACTTTC,CASSLISGANVLTF
.,TRBV6-6,TRBJ1-5,.,TGTGCCAGCAGTTACTCAGGGCAGGCGGGTCAGCCCCAGCATTTT,CASSYSGQAGQPQHF
.,TRBV4-3,TRBJ2-1,.,TGCGCCAGCAGCCAAGATTTTTCAAGAGGGAGAATCGATGAGCAGTTCTTC,CASSQDFSRGRIDEQFF
.,TRBV9,TRBJ1-1,.,TGTGCCAGCAGCGCGCTGAGGGACGCGGGCACTGAAGCTTTCTTT,CASSALRDAGTEAFF
TRBD2,TRBV28,TRBJ2-3,.,TGTGCCAGCAAGGGGCCGGGAGGCATCACAGATACGCAGTATTTT,CASKGPGGITDTQYF
.,TRBV5-6,TRBJ1-1,few,TGTGCCAGCACCGTCTTGACAGCTAACACTGAAGCTTTCTTT,CASTVLTANTEAFF
.,TRBV6-5,TRBJ2-4,.,TGTGCCAGCAGTCGAAACAGGGAGGGGAACATTCAGTACTTC,CASSRNREGNIQYF
.,TRBV29-1,TRBJ2-3,.,TGCAGCTTACTAACTAGCACAGATACGCAGTATTTT,CSLLTSTDTQYF
TRBD1,TRBV19,TRBJ1-5,.,TGTGCCAGTATCGGGACAGGGGAAGGCAATCAGCCCCAGCATTTT,CASIGTGEGNQPQHF
TRBD1,TRBV19,TRBJ2-2,.,TGTGCCAGTAGTCTTTCACACAGGGGATGGAACACCGGGGAGCTGTTTTTT,CASSLSHRGWNTGELFF
TRBD2,TRBV11-3,TRBJ2-5,.,TGTGCCAGCAGCTTAAGGCTAGCGGGAGGGTGGGAGACCCAGTACTTC,CASSLRLAGGWETQYF
.,TRBV4-3,TRBJ2-7,.,TGCGCCAGCAGCCAAGAGTTCTATACCTACGAGCAGTACTTC,CASSQEFYTYEQYF
.,TRBV9,TRBJ1-5,.,TGTGCCAGCAGCGTGGGGGGTCCCAATCAGCCCCAGCATTTT,CASSVGGPNQPQHF
.,TRBV27,TRBJ2-7,.,TGTGCCAGCAGTGCCACCTACGAGCAGTACTTC,CASSATYEQYF
.,TRBV6-6,TRBJ1-4,.,TGTGCCAGCAGTTCTCCGGACCTTAATGAAAAACTGTTTTTT,CASSSPDLNEKLFF
.,TRBV5-6,TRBJ1-5,once,TGTGCCAGCAGCCGTGTCCAGGGGCGCAATCAGCCCCAGCATTTT,CASSRVQGRNQPQHF
.,TRBV5-1,TRBJ2-5,.,TGCGCCAGCAGCTTGGAGGGAGAAGAGACCCAGTACTTC,CASSLEGEETQYF
.,TRBV5-1,TRBJ1-1,once,TGCGCCAGCAGCCAATTGGGGGGGAGCAGGAACACTGAAGCTTTCTTT,CASSQLGGSRNTEAFF
TRBD1,TRBV10-3,TRBJ1-1,.,TGTGCCATCAGAACACAGGGGGCAGGGAACACTGAAGCTTTCTTT,CAIRTQGAGNTEAFF
TRBD1,TRBV19,TRBJ2-5,.,TGTGCCAGTAGTGGGACCTGGGACAGGGAGTCTCAAGAGACCCAGTACTTC,CASSGTWDRESQETQYF
.,TRBV9,TRBJ2-2,.,TGTGCCAGCAGCCCCCCGCTTGGGCAGTCGAACACCGGGGAGCTGTTTTTT,CASSPPLGQSNTGELFF